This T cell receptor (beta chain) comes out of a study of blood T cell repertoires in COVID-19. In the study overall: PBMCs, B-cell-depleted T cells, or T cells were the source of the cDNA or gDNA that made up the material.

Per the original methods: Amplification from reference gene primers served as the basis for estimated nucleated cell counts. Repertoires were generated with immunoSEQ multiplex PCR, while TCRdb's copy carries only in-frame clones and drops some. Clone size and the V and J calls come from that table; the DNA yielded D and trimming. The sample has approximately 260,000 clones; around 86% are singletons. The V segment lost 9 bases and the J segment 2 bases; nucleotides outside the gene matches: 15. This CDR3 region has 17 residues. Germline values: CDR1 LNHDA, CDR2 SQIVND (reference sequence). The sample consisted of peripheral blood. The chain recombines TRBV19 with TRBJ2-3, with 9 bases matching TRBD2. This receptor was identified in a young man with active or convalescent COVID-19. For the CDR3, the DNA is TGTGCCAGAGAGCGGGAGGATGGAGACCGCTCCACAGATACGCAGTATTTT. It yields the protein CAREREDGDRSTDTQYF.